This T cell receptor (beta chain) was identified during a study of shared clonotypes between healthy human individuals. As regards this clone: This likely traces to a read error, being one base from a far larger clone. Other DNA sequences in this sample translate to the same CDR3.

The germline CDR1 and CDR2 sequences are SGHAT and FQNNGV. This CDR3 region has 15 residues. In the source study's methods: Junction-only immunoSEQ sequences carried no quality scores, so filtering differed. Assay used: immunoSEQ multiplex PCR; TCRdb lists only in-frame clones, some missing. V, J and clone size derive from that table, while D and trimming were established from the DNA sequence. Counted here are approximately 500,000 clones, 81% occurring once; the ten biggest clones make up about 13%. The clonotype was recovered from a middle-aged woman in good health. Some clones in this sample may be carry-over from other donors' samples. The sample consisted of PBMCs. The chain carries TRBV11-2 and TRBJ2-5, with 7 bases lining up with TRBD1. CDR3 amino acids: CASSLAGTAQETQYF. CDR3 bases: TGTGCCAGCAGCCTAGCCGGGACAGCCCAAGAGACACAGTACTTC.